This T cell receptor beta chain was observed in a study of T cell changes during pregnancy in multiple sclerosis (dated by TCRdb to about 2019). Notes on the research overall: Changes in the T cell repertoire over the course of pregnancy were examined in this study in women with multiple sclerosis.

As concerns this clone: Its antigen is unknown. Base-call qualities are not available, and no considerably larger clone is one nucleotide away.

CDR1 and CDR2 are read off the germline V gene (reference sequence) as MNHEY and SMNVEV. The CDR3, from cysteine to phenylalanine, totals 13 residues. CDR3 DNA is the only sequence kept; it has 39 bases, read in frame from the first base. At the junction V is shortened by 3 bases and J by 4 bases; bases outside the gene matches: 2. Library creation used the immunoSEQ multiplex PCR assay. TCRdb mirrors the immuneACCESS table, restricted to in-frame sequences. Some clones are absent from its copies; in checked studies, under half trace to an unresolved V gene, and the reason for the others is unknown. The sample yields tens of thousands of clones; 75% to 95% were counted once. The ten largest clonotypes hold roughly 0.3% of the sample.

This receptor was identified in a female donor in good health, enrolled as a control in a pregnancy study. The chain links TRBV27 with TRBJ2-7, with 8 bases aligning to TRBD1. The sequences come from CD4+ T cells from peripheral blood mononuclear cells, collected in the third trimester of pregnancy. The base sequence is TGTGCCAGCAGTTTGACAGGGGAATACGAGCAGTACTTC. Its product reads: CASSLTGEYEQYF.